Below, 9 T cell receptor beta chains from the same sample are listed, as sequenced in a study of cytomegalovirus exposure and HLA in healthy donors. The PCR ran on 60 Vbeta and 13 Jbeta primers. TCRdb keeps only in-frame clones here, not all; method: immunoSEQ multiplex PCR. The sample lists approximately 140,000 clones, 82% occurring once. Sequencing input: PBMCs. The source is a male donor in good health and CMV-seronegative.

This rearrangement joins TRBV27 to TRBJ2-1; 7 nucleotides line up with TRBD2. The trim removed 3 bases at V and 10 bases at J, leaving 9 bases unmatched. The CDR3 totals 14 residues. Looked up from germline, CDR1 is MNHEY and CDR2 is SMNVEV (reference sequence). The CDR3 reads CASSLLAGAFEQFF. CDR3 in DNA: TGTGCCAGCAGTTTGTTGGCGGGAGCATTCGAGCAGTTCTTC.

This clone has more than one count but fewer than ten. This chain joins TRBV2 and TRBJ2-3; 11 bases match TRBD2. V shed 8 bases, J shed 3 bases, and the junction held 4 bases outside the gene matches. Per the germline V gene, CDR1 is SNHLY and CDR2 is FYNNEI. This CDR3 spans 14 amino acids. The CDR3 DNA sequence: TGTGCCAGCCTGACTAGCGGGAAGACAGATACGCAGTATTTT. Translation gives CASLTSGKTDTQYF.

The chain carries TRBV5-1 and TRBJ2-5, with unresolved D. Germline CDR1 SGHRS, CDR2 YFSETQ. V was trimmed by 3 bases and J by 2 bases, leaving 5 bases between them. This CDR3 spans 12 amino acids. CDR3 loop: CASSSQQETQYF. The CDR3 coding sequence is TGCGCCAGCAGCTCCCAACAAGAGACCCAGTACTTC.

In nucleotides, the CDR3 is TGTGCCAGCAGCTCGAGGGTTACCGGAAACACCATATATTTT. Protein sequence: CASSSRVTGNTIYF. The V call is TRBV13, the J call TRBJ1-3; D not resolved. In germline, CDR1 is PRHDT, CDR2 FYEKMQ (reference sequence). The V end was cut by 4 bases, the J end by 4 bases, with 11 bases between. The CDR3 has 14 amino acids. Full variable domain (rest looked up from reference TRBV13 and TRBJ1-3): AAGVIQSPRHLIKEKRETATLKCYPIPRHDTVYWYQQGPGQDPQFLISFYEKMQSDKGSIPDRFSAQQFSDYHSELNMSSLELGDSALYFCASSSRVTGNTIYFGEGSWLTVV.

This chain links TRBV5-6 with TRBJ2-1; 13 nucleotides line up with TRBD2. The CDR3 is made up of 18 amino acids. V gave up 2 bases and J gave up 1 base; unmatched junction bases: 6. The germline V gene has CDR1 SGHDT and CDR2 YYEEEE. The CDR3 bases are TGTGCCAGCAGCTTCGGACTAGCGGGAGTCCTTTCCTACAATGAGCAGTTCTTC. Protein: CASSFGLAGVLSYNEQFF.

The chain uses TRBV9 and TRBJ2-1, with D perhaps matching TRBD2 (6 bases). The CDR3 is made up of 15 amino acids. CDR1 is SGDLS and CDR2 is YYNGEE in the germline V gene. V was trimmed by 7 bases and J by 4 bases, leaving 18 bases between them. The CDR3 bases are TGTGCCAGCGCGGGTCCTAGCGTCGGATACAATGAGCAGTTCTTC. Residues: CASAGPSVGYNEQFF.

The chain recombines TRBV19 with TRBJ2-1; TRBD2 matches at 7 bases. V shed 2 bases, J shed 13 bases, and the junction held 11 bases outside the gene matches. This CDR3 is built from 14 residues. Germline CDR1 LNHDA, CDR2 SQIVND (reference sequence). The DNA of the CDR3 is TGTGCCAGTAGTATAAGGGGAGGGAAGCGGGACCAGTTCTTC. Amino acid sequence: CASSIRGGKRDQFF.

The chain combines TRBV4-1 with TRBJ1-3, with TRBD1 matching over 11 bases. CDR1 is MGHRA, CDR2 YSYEKL, per germline. V lost 1 base to trimming and J lost 3 bases; unmatched junction nucleotides: 5. This CDR3 has 17 residues. Here the CDR3 DNA reads TGCGCCAGCAGCCAAGCCTGGACAGGGGGCGTTGGAAACACCATATATTTT. Its translation: CASSQAWTGGVGNTIYF.

This rearrangement joins TRBV7-2 to TRBJ2-7, with a possible D match to TRBD1 (6 bases). The V end lost 2 bases, the J end lost 3 bases, and 14 bases lay between the germline ends. Germline V gives CDR1 SGHTA, CDR2 FQGNSA. The CDR3 extends over 15 amino acids. CDR3 in amino acids: CASSLIGGVGYEQYF. CDR3 bases: TGTGCCAGCAGCTTAATTGGGGGCGTCGGCTACGAGCAGTACTTC.